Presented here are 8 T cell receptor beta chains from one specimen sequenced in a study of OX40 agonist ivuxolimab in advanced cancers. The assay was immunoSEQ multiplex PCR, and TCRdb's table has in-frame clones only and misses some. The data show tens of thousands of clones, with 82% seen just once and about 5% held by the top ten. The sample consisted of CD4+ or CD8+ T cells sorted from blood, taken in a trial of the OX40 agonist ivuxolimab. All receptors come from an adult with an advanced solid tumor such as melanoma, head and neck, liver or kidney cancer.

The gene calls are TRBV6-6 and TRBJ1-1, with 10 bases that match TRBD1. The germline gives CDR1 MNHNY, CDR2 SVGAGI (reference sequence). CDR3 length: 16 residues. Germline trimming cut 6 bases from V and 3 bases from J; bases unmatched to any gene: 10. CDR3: CASSRTGGQKDTEAFF. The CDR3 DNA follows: TGTGCCAGCAGCCGGACAGGGGGTCAGAAGGACACTGAAGCTTTCTTT.

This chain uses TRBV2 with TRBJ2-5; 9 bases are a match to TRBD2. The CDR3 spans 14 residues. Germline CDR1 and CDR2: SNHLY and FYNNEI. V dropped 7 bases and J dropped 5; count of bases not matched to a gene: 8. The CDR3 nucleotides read TGTGCCAGCATTTCCCTAGCGGGACGTGAGACCCAGTACTTC. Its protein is CASISLAGRETQYF.

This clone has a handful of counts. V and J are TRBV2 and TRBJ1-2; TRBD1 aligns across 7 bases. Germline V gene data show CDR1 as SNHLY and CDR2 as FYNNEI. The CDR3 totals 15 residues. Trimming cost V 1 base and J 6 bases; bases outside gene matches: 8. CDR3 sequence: CASSEEGASSDGYTF. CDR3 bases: TGTGCCAGCAGTGAAGAGGGGGCAAGCTCGGATGGCTACACCTTC.

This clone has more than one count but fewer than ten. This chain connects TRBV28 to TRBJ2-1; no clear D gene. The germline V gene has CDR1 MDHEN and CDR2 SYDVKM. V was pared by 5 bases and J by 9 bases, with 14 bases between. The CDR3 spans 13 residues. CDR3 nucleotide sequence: TGTGCCAGCAGTGGCGGTGGCACCCGTGAGCAGTTCTTC. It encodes CASSGGGTREQFF.

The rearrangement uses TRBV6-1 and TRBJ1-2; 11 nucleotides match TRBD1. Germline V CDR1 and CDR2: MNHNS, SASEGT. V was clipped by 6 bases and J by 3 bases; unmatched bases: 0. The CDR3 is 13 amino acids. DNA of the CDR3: TGTGCCAGCAGGGGACAGGGGGACTATGGCTACACCTTC. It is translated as CASRGQGDYGYTF.

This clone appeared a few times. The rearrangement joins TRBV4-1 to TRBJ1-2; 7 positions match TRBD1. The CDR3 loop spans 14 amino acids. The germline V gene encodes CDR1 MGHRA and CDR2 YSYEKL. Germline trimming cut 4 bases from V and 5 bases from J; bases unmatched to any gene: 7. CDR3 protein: CASSLDRILYGYTF. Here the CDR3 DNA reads TGCGCCAGCAGCCTGGACAGGATCCTTTATGGCTACACCTTC.

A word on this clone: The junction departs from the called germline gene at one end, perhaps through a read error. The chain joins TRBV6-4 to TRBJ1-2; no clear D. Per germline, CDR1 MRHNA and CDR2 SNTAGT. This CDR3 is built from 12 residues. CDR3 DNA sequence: TGTGCCAGCAGTGACTGGACGGGCTCCCGATCTTTC. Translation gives CASSDWTGSRSF.

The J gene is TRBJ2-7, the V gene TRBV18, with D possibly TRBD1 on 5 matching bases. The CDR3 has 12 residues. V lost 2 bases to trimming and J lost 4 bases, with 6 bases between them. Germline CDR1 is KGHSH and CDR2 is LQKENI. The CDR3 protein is CASSPDSYEQYF. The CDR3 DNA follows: TGTGCCAGCTCACCAGACAGTTACGAGCAGTACTTC.